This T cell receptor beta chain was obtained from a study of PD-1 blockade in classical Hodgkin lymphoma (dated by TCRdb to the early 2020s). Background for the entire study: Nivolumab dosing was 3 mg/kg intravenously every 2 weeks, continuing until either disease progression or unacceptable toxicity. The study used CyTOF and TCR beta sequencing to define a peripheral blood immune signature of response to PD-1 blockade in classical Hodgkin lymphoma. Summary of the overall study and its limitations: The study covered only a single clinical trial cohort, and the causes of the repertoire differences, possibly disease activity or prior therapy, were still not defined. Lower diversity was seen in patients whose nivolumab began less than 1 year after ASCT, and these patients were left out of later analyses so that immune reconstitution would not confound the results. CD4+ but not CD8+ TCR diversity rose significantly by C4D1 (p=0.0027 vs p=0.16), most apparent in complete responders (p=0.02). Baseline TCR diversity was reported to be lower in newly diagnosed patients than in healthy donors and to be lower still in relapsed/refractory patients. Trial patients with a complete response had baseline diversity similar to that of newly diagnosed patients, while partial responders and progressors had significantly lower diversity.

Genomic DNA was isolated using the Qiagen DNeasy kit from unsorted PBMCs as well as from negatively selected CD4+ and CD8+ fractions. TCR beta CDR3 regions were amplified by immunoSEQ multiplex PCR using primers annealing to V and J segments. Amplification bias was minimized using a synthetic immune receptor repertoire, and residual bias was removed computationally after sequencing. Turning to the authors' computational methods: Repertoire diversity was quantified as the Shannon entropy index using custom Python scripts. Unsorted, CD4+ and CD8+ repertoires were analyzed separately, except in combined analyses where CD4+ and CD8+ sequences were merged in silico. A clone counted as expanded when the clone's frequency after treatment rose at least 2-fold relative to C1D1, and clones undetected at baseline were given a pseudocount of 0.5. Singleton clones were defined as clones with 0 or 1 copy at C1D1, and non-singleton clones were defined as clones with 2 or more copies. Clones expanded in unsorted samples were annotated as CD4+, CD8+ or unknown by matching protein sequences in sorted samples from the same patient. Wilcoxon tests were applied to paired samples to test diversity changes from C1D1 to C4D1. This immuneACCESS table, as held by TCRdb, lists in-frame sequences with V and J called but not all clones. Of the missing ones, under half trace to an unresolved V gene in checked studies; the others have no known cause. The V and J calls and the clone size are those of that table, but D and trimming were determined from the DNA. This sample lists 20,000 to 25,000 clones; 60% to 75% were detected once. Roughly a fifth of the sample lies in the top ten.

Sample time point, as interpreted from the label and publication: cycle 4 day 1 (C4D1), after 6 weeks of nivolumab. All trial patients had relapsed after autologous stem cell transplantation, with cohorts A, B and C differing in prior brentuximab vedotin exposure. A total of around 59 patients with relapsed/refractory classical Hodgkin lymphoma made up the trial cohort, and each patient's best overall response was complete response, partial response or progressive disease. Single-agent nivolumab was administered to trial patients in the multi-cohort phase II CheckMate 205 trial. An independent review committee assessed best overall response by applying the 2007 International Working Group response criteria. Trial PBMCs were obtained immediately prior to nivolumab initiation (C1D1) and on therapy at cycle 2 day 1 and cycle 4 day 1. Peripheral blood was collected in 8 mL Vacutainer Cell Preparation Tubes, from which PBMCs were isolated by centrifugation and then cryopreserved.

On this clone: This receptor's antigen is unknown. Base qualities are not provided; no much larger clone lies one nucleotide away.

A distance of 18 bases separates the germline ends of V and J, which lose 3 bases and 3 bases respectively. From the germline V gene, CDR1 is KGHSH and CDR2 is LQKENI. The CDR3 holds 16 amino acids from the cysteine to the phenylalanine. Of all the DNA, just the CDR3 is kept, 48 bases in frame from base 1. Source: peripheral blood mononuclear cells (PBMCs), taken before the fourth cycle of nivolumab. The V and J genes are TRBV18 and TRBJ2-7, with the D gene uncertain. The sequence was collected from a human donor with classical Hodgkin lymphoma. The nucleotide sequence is TGTGCCAGCTCACCTAGCCCCCCCTCAGTGGGCTACGAGCAGTACTTC. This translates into CASSPSPPSVGYEQYF. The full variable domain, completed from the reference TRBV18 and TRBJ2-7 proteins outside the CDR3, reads NAGVMQNPRHLVRRRGQEARLRCSPMKGHSHVYWYRQLPEEGLKFMVYLQKENIIDESGMPKERFSAEFPKEGPSILRIQQVVRGDSAAYFCASSPSPPSVGYEQYFGPGTRLTVT.